This record concerns one TCR beta chain sequence. The clone's antigen remains unknown. There are no base qualities to consult, and no much larger clone falls within one base. This sample also contains other DNA sequences that code for the same CDR3. These data originate in a study of beta chain features in type 1 diabetes (dated by TCRdb to the late 2010s). For the wider study: Mean age, gender distribution, total cell number and subset yield were not different between patients and healthy donors. In the study, TCRB repertoires of sorted circulating CD4+ T cell subsets from recently diagnosed type 1 diabetes patients were compared with those of matched healthy donors. Regulatory and stem cell-like memory subsets were isolated from only 8 patients and about eight healthy donors, whereas naive and central memory subsets came from all 30 or so donors. A total of around 100 million sorted cells were examined across all samples, and RNA yield correlated strongly with the number of cells per subset. Summary of the overall study and its limitations: HLA sub-analyses involved small numbers of individuals, so any influence of HLA type on TCRB rearrangement remained unresolved. Sequencing cDNA rather than genomic DNA could over-represent highly expressing activated cells, although activation and CD3 levels did not differ between groups. Fewer insertions and more nucleotide deletions at VDJ recombination sites were observed in patients with type 1 diabetes, implying thymic rearrangement abnormalities. Shorter templates might have been favored by PCR, but patient and control samples were amplified and corrected together, so both groups would have been affected equally by any skew. Naive, central memory and regulatory TCRB repertoires appeared to be more similar among patients than among healthy donors. A moderate but significant shortening of TCRB CDR3 length was observed in type 1 diabetes patients in all four CD4+ subsets.

The entire amount of isolated RNA was reverse transcribed using the High Capacity cDNA Reverse Transcription Kit, so the sequenced TCRB transcripts were expressed ones. Naive, central memory and regulatory T cell samples underwent deep immunoSEQ sequencing, averaging around 4 million total reads per sample. Sorted cells were lysed in RLT buffer, and RNA was extracted using DNase-treated RNeasy Micro or Mini kits according to cell number. To prevent cross-contamination, every cell subset was processed on its own, while patient and healthy donor samples were processed together. Using the immunoSEQ multiplex PCR, TCRB sequences were amplified from cDNA into 87-bp fragments spanning the CDR3 region. Amplicons were sequenced on the Illumina HiSeq platform. The source study handled its data this way. Synthetic template baselines were used to correct PCR bias computationally, reads within Hamming distance 2 were collapsed, and singletons that could not be merged were discarded. Reads were aligned to IMGT to assign V, D and J genes, CDR3 length, and insertions or deletions at six rearrangement sites. Within each subset, clonotype counts were normalized to sorted cell number, and only after that were true diversity and Gini coefficients computed with the tcR R package. Repertoire sharing was quantified using the overlap coefficient calculated on TCRB nucleotide sequences. Out-of-frame TCRB sequences from naive cells were analyzed as a proxy for the pre-selection repertoire. TCRdb provides this immuneACCESS table in a form limited to in-frame rearrangements. Some clones are lacking; in checked studies, under half of them reflect an unresolved V gene, and why the rest are absent is not known. V and J calls and clone size follow that table, whereas D and trimming were derived from the DNA. The sample table lists fewer than 300,000 clones, around 21% of them with a count of one. Around 0.028% of the sample comes from the top ten.

From each donor, a single peripheral blood sample of about 110 mL on average was drawn into heparinised tubes. Using a panel that included CD45RO, CCR7, CD25, CD127, CD95 and CD27, naive, central memory, regulatory and stem cell-like memory CD4+ T cells were sorted on a BD FACSAria II. A purity above 95% was achieved for all sorted populations. PBMCs were isolated immediately by Lymphoprep density gradient centrifugation and stained directly without culture. Samples were stained and sorted in pairs, with one healthy donor and one patient per experiment, so that batch effects were minimized. This TCR came from a woman aged 40 to 50 with type 1 diabetes. Sequencing was performed on naive CD4+ T cells from blood. The sample's cell subset or site label, decoded: true naive CD4+ T cells.

The CDR3: CASSFLATEAFF. The nucleotide sequence is given as TGTGCCAGCAGTTTCCTGGCCACTGAAGCTTTCTTT. Rearrangement joined TRBV28 to TRBJ1-1; the D gene remains uncertain. According to the germline V gene, CDR1 reads MDHEN and CDR2 reads SYDVKM. V is clipped by 3 bases and J by 4 bases, and the sequence between their germline boundaries is 6 bases long. From its cysteine to its phenylalanine, the CDR3 spans 12 amino acids. Only CDR3 DNA is held: 36 bases, read in frame from base 1. The variable domain in full, with residues beyond the CDR3 obtained from the reference TRBV28 and TRBJ1-1 genes, is DVKVTQSSRYLVKRTGEKVFLECVQDMDHENMFWYRQDPGLGLRLIYFSYDVKMKEKGDIPEGYSVSREKKERFSLILESASTNQTSMYLCASSFLATEAFFGQGTRLTVV.